Listed here are 20 T cell receptor beta chains from one sample, sequenced in a study of control samples from healthy donors and cancer patients. The protocol was immunoSEQ multiplex PCR, while the TCRdb copy is restricted to in-frame clones and leaves out a portion. The sample lists approximately 190,000 clones, around 90% occurring once. The material sequenced was blood. These receptors were obtained from a man aged 30-40 years in good health.

The chain couples TRBV5-1 to TRBJ1-2; D is possibly TRBD1 (5 bases). The CDR3 has 15 amino acids. Germline assignment: CDR1 SGHRS and CDR2 YFSETQ. V lost 5 bases to trimming and J lost 4 bases, with 18 bases between them. As DNA, the CDR3 is TGCGCCAGCAGTCCGGACGGCAGGAGGGGCTATGGCTACACCTTC. It yields the protein CASSPDGRRGYGYTF.

In this sample, this clone turned up once. This chain connects TRBV29-1 to TRBJ1-5; D may be TRBD1 (5 bases). V lost 6 bases and J 5 bases, leaving 14 bases between the germline ends. The germline gives CDR1 SQVTM, CDR2 ANQGSEA. This CDR3 is built from 13 residues. CDR3 sequence (DNA): TGCAGCGTCCGGTCAGGGAAGGATCAGCCCCAGCATTTT. Protein product: CSVRSGKDQPQHF. The whole variable domain, remainder taken from reference TRBV29-1 and TRBJ1-5, is SAVISQKPSRDICQRGTSLTIQCQVDSQVTMMFWYRQQPGQSLTLIATANQGSEATYESGFVIDKFPISRPNLTFSTLTVSNMSPEDSSIYLCSVRSGKDQPQHFGDGTRLSIL.

V usage is TRBV2 and J usage is TRBJ1-3; D gene unclear. The CDR3 has 12 amino acids. Germline V CDR1 and CDR2: SNHLY, FYNNEI. V was trimmed by 3 bases and J by 8 bases, leaving 8 bases between them. DNA of the CDR3: TGTGCCAGCAGTGATAGGAGTTACACCATATATTTT. Translating gives CASSDRSYTIYF.

V usage is TRBV3-1 (or the pseudogene TRBV3-2) and J usage is TRBJ2-7; maybe TRBD1 (6 bases). The germline V gene encodes CDR1 LGHDT and CDR2 YNNKEL (reference sequence). The CDR3 has 13 amino acids. Trimming removed 6 bases at V and 2 bases at J, with 11 bases between. CDR3: CASSSGTTYEQYF. The CDR3 nucleotides are TGTGCCAGCAGTTCCGGGACAACCTACGAGCAGTACTTC.

V gene TRBV7-9 combines with J gene TRBJ1-1, with D unclear. Trimming took 8 bases from V and 1 from J, leaving 17 bases between them. There are 15 residues in the CDR3. The germline V gene has CDR1 SEHNR and CDR2 FQNEAQ (reference sequence). The CDR3 loop reads CASSSPIGGNTEAFF. The DNA of the CDR3 is TGTGCCAGCTCCTCCCCCATTGGTGGGAACACTGAAGCTTTCTTT.

The chain links TRBV19 to TRBJ2-7, with D possibly matching TRBD2 (5 bases). Germline values: CDR1 LNHDA, CDR2 SQIVND (reference sequence). Deletions cut 5 bases from V and 6 bases from J, with 11 bases between. The CDR3 sequence is 12 residues long. The CDR3 sequence is CASSPDYSEQYF. For the CDR3, the DNA is TGTGCCAGTAGTCCTGACTACAGCGAGCAGTACTTC.

On this clone: The same CDR3 also results from other DNA sequences found in this sample. The chain couples TRBV18 to TRBJ1-1; D is perhaps TRBD1 (5 bases). Trimming shortened V by 4 bases and J by 4 bases, and 13 bases separated the two germline ends. Looked up from germline, CDR1 is KGHSH and CDR2 is LQKENI. This CDR3 spans 14 amino acids. The CDR3 loop is CASSLYGGSTEAFF. As DNA, the CDR3 is TGTGCCAGCTCACTTTACGGGGGGAGCACTGAAGCTTTCTTT. Supplemented by reference TRBV18 and TRBJ1-1, the full variable domain reads NAGVMQNPRHLVRRRGQEARLRCSPMKGHSHVYWYRQLPEEGLKFMVYLQKENIIDESGMPKERFSAEFPKEGPSILRIQQVVRGDSAAYFCASSLYGGSTEAFFGQGTRLTVV.

The chain recombines TRBV11-2 with TRBJ1-3; 7 bases are shared with TRBD1. Per germline, CDR1 SGHAT and CDR2 FQNNGV. The CDR3 loop spans 13 amino acids. The trim removed 8 bases at V and 2 bases at J, leaving 3 bases unmatched. The CDR3 nucleotides are TGTGCCAGCGGCGACAGGGCTGGAAACACCATATATTTT. It yields the protein CASGDRAGNTIYF.

This sequence joins TRBV5-1 and TRBJ2-3; no firm D call. V was pared by 4 bases and J by 0 bases, with 12 bases between. The CDR3 has 15 amino acids. Germline V gene data show CDR1 as SGHRS and CDR2 as YFSETQ. The CDR3 bases are TGCGCCAGCAGCATGCAGGCAGCTAGCACAGATACGCAGTATTTT. This codes for CASSMQAASTDTQYF.

The chain links TRBV10-2 to TRBJ2-1; D might be TRBD2 (6 bases). Germline loops: CDR1 WSHSY, CDR2 SAAADI. CDR3 length: 16 residues. With 4 bases removed from V and 4 bases from J, the gap between germline ends came to 17 bases. In DNA form, the CDR3 reads TGCGCCAGCAGTGTCGCAGGGAGGCAACCATACAATGAGCAGTTCTTC. Protein: CASSVAGRQPYNEQFF.

The table lists this clone with a count of one. This sequence joins TRBV9 and TRBJ2-7; 9 bases fit TRBD2. Losses at the gene ends were 4 bases for V and 1 base for J; bases not matched to a gene: 9. The CDR3 extends over 16 amino acids. The germline CDR1 and CDR2 sequences are SGDLS and YYNGEE. CDR3 in DNA: TGTGCCAGCAGCCTATCCGGGGGACTAGCTTCCTACGAGCAGTACTTC. Its protein is CASSLSGGLASYEQYF. Full variable domain (outside the CDR3, taken from reference TRBV9 and TRBJ2-7): DSGVTQTPKHLITATGQRVTLRCSPRSGDLSVYWYQQSLDQGLQFLIQYYNGEERAKGNILERFSAQQFPDLHSELNLSSLELGDSALYFCASSLSGGLASYEQYFGPGTRLTVT.

The V and J genes are TRBV5-8 and TRBJ2-6, with a possible D match to TRBD2 (6 bases). CDR1 is SGHTS, CDR2 YDEGEE, per germline. This CDR3 has 15 residues. V dropped 4 bases and J dropped 1 base, with 9 bases sitting between them. The CDR3 coding sequence is TGTGCCAGCAGCAGGAGGGGTTCTGGGGCCAACGTCCTGACTTTC. It specifies CASSRRGSGANVLTF.

The count of this clone is one. The V and J genes are TRBV24-1 and TRBJ1-6; 9 bases agree with TRBD1. V was clipped by 1 base and J by 5 bases; unmatched bases: 23. There are 23 residues in the CDR3. The V gene's germline CDR1 is KGHDR and CDR2 SFDVKD. The CDR3 spells CATSDFPTTSGQGSHTDNSPLHF. Here the CDR3 DNA reads TGTGCCACCAGTGATTTTCCCACTACGTCGGGACAGGGTAGTCACACCGATAATTCACCCCTCCACTTT.

The rearrangement joins TRBV6-1 to TRBJ2-2; 10 bases match TRBD1. The CDR3 is 14 residues long. The ends lost 3 bases at V and 6 bases at J; junction bases unmatched: 1. Germline-derived CDR1 and CDR2 are MNHNS and SASEGT. Written as DNA, the CDR3 is TGTGCCAGCAGTGAGGACAGGGGGGCCGGGGAGCTGTTTTTT. This translates into CASSEDRGAGELFF.

The CDR3 loop reads CASSNSGALAKNIQYF. The CDR3 DNA sequence: TGTGCCAGCAGCAATAGCGGGGCGCTAGCCAAAAACATTCAGTACTTC. This rearrangement joins TRBV7-2 to TRBJ2-4; 8 bases agree with TRBD2. Germline V gives CDR1 SGHTA, CDR2 FQGNSA. This CDR3 contains 16 residues. V lost 5 bases, J lost 0 bases, and 6 bases stayed unmatched.

The J gene is TRBJ2-7, the V gene TRBV3-1 (or the pseudogene TRBV3-2), with 9 bases lining up with TRBD2. Trimming removed 7 bases from V and 0 bases from J; junction bases left unmatched: 7. Germline lookup yields CDR1 LGHDT and CDR2 YNNKEL (reference sequence). This CDR3 region has 15 residues. CDR3 residues: CASNGGGGASYEQYF. The CDR3 nucleotides are TGTGCCAGCAACGGGGGCGGGGGGGCCTCCTACGAGCAGTACTTC.

V gene TRBV5-1 combines with J gene TRBJ1-3, with a possible D match to TRBD1 (5 bases). The CDR3 runs to 15 residues. Per the germline V gene, CDR1 is SGHRS and CDR2 is YFSETQ. V shed 4 bases and J shed 2 bases, with 13 bases lying between them. DNA of the CDR3: TGCGCCAGCAGCCCGGGGCCAACCCCTGGAAACACCATATATTTT. It specifies CASSPGPTPGNTIYF.

The gene calls are TRBV11-2 and TRBJ2-2, with 7 bases lining up with TRBD1. In germline, CDR1 is SGHAT, CDR2 FQNNGV. V shed 6 bases and J 4 bases; nucleotides not matched to a gene: 5. The CDR3 runs to 14 residues. CDR3: CASSKRTGTGELFF. The DNA for the CDR3 is TGTGCCAGCAGTAAGAGGACAGGCACCGGGGAGCTGTTTTTT.

This clone was found once. The rearrangement uses TRBV18 and TRBJ1-1; D is undetermined. Germline lookup yields CDR1 KGHSH and CDR2 LQKENI. This CDR3 is built from 12 residues. The germline V and J ends were trimmed by 5 bases and 1 base, with 5 bases remaining between them. In DNA form, the CDR3 reads TGTGCCAGCTCATCCGAGAACACTGAAGCTTTCTTT. This sequence encodes CASSSENTEAFF.

There are a few counts of this clone. The chain joins TRBV6-5 to TRBJ1-6; D is possibly TRBD1 (6 bases). The CDR3 length is 13 residues. The V gene lost 6 bases and the J gene lost 8 bases, with 11 bases spanning the gap. The germline CDR1 and CDR2 sequences are MNHEY and SVGAGI. CDR3 DNA: TGTGCCAGCAGCGGACAGCAAGATTCACCCCTCCACTTT. Residues: CASSGQQDSPLHF.